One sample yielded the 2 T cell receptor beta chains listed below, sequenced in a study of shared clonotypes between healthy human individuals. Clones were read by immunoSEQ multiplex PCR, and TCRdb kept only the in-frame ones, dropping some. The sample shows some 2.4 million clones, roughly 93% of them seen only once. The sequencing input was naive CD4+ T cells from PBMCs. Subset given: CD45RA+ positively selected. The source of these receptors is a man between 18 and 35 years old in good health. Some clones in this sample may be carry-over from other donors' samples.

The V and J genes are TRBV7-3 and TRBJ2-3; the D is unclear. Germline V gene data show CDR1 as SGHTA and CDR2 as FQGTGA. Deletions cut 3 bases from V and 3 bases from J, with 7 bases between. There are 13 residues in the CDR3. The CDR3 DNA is TGTGCCAGCAGCTTTTCCAATACAGATACGCAGTATTTT. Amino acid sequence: CASSFSNTDTQYF.

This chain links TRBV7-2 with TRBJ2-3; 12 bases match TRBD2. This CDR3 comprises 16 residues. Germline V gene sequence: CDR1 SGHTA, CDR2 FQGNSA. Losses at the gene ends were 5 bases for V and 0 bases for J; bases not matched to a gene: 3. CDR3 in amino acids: CASSPGTSGSTDTQYF. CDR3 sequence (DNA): TGTGCCAGCAGCCCAGGGACTAGCGGGAGCACAGATACGCAGTATTTT.